This is a list of T cell receptor beta chains from one sample in a study of T-cell reconstitution after alpha-beta-depleted transplantation in children. TCRdb re-called the PCR reads with MiXCR, one entry per CDR3 protein. The sample has a few hundred thousand distinct CDR3 sequences, approximately 30% seen once. Here the sequenced sample was PBMCs, taken before TCRalphabeta/CD19-depleted stem cell transplant. These receptors came from a boy in the first two years of life with Wiskott-Aldrich syndrome, due to receive a stem cell transplant. Both conserved end residues are trimmed from each CDR3. A D gene is named only where the DNA matches it firmly.

>TRBD2|TRBV5-1
ASSLGSGGRTADTQY
>.|TRBV20-1
SARDNRINEQF
>.|TRBV12-3/TRBV12-4
ASSSTVNYGYT
>.|TRBV5-1
ASSLVGDTEAF
>.|TRBV7-8
ASSLVPGVVGTDTQY
>TRBD1|TRBV15
ATCPGRGRDEQY
>.|TRBV7-9
ASSLATGTKNIQY
>TRBD1|TRBV6-1
ASSDRGQGSGQPQH
>.|TRBV6-1
ATTRRPFLGTEAF
>.|TRBV4-1
ASSQVPLWLARYNEQF
>TRBD1|TRBV6-5
ASSSTGGINEKLF
>.|TRBV29-1
SVARAHGYT
>.|TRBV7-2
ASSLERGQEQF
>.|TRBV10-3
AIAGGAGRGETQY
>TRBD1|TRBV15
ATSSSGRDRSSYEQY
>TRBD1|TRBV20-1
SARSPQGALGYT
>.|TRBV5-1
ASSLAQGLITDTQY
>.|TRBV12-3/TRBV12-4
ASREAGRNIQY
>.|TRBV5-1
ASSLQVIYNEQF
>TRBD1|TRBV20-1
SAIAPGQLNYGYT
>.|TRBV5-1
ASSLLDGANVLT
>TRBD2|TRBV27
ASSSVAGGPGANVLT
>.|TRBV5-1
ASSFGQSTDTQY
>.|TRBV11-3
ASSIGGSYNEQF
>.|TRBV29-1
SVESIPANEQF
>TRBD2|TRBV9
ASSVAAGQETQY
>.|TRBV20-1
SARKSLGETQY
>.|TRBV28
ASSLYGYTEAF
>.|TRBV19
ASLPDRVGDTQY
>.|TRBV29-1
SAVGSGANVLT
>.|TRBV15
ATSLLDRSNTEAF
>.|TRBV5-1
ASSLERWQQETQY
>.|TRBV28
ASSLSGGANTEAF